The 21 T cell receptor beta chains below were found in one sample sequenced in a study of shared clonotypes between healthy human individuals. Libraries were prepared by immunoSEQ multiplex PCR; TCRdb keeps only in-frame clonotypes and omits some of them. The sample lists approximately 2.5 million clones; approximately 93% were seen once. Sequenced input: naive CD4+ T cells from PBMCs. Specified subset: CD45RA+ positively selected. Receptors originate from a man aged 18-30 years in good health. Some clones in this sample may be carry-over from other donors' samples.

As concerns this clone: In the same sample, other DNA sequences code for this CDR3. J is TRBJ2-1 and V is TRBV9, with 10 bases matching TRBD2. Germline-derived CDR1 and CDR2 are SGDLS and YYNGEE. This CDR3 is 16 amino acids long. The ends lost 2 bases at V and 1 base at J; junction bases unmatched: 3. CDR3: CASSVLAGVSYNEQFF. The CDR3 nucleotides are TGTGCCAGCAGCGTTCTAGCGGGAGTGTCCTACAATGAGCAGTTCTTC. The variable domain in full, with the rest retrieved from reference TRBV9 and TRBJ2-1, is DSGVTQTPKHLITATGQRVTLRCSPRSGDLSVYWYQQSLDQGLQFLIQYYNGEERAKGNILERFSAQQFPDLHSELNLSSLELGDSALYFCASSVLAGVSYNEQFFGPGTRLTVL.

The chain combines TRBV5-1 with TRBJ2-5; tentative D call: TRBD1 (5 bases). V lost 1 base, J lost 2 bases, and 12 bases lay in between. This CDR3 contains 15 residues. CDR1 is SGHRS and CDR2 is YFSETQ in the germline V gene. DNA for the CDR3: TGCGCCAGCAGCTTGCCCCGGACAAATCAAGAGACCCAGTACTTC. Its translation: CASSLPRTNQETQYF.

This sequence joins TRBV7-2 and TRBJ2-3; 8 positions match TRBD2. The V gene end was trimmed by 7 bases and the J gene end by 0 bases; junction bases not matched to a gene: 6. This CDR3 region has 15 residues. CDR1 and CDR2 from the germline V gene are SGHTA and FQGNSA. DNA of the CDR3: TGTGCCAGCACCCCAGCGGGAGCGAGCACAGATACGCAGTATTTT. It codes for CASTPAGASTDTQYF. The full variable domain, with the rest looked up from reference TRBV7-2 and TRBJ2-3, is GAGVSQSPSNKVTEKGKDVELRCDPISGHTALYWYRQSLGQGLEFLIYFQGNSAPDKSGLPSDRFSAERTGGSVSTLTIQRTQQEDSAVYLCASTPAGASTDTQYFGPGTRLTVL.

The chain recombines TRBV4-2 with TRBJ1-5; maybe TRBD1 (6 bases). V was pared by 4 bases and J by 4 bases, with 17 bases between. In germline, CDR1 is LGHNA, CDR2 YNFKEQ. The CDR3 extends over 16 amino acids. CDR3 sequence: CASSPSGGRRNQPQHF. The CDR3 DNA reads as TGTGCCAGCAGCCCCTCTGGGGGGCGACGGAATCAGCCCCAGCATTTT.

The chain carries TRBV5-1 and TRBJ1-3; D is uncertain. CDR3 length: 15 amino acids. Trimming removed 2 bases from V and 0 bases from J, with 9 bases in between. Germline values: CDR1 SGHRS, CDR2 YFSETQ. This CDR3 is CASSLGLISGNTIYF. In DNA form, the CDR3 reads TGCGCCAGCAGCTTAGGACTCATCTCTGGAAACACCATATATTTT. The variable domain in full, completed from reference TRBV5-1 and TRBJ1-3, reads KAGVTQTPRYLIKTRGQQVTLSCSPISGHRSVSWYQQTPGQGLQFLFEYFSETQRNKGNFPGRFSGRQFSNSRSEMNVSTLELGDSALYLCASSLGLISGNTIYFGEGSWLTVV.

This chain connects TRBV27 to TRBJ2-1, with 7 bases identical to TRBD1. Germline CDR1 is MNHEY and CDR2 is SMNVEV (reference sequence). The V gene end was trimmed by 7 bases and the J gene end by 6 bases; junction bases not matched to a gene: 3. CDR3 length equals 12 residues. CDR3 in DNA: TGTGCCAGCATCGGGACAGCCAATGAGCAGTTCTTC. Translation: CASIGTANEQFF.

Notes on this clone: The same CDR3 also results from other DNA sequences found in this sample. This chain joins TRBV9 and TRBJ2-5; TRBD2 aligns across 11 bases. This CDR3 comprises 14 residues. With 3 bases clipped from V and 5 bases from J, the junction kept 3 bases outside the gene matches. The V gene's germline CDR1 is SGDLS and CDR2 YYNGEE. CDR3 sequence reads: CASSARTSGETQYF. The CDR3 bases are TGTGCCAGCAGCGCCCGGACTAGCGGGGAGACCCAGTACTTC.

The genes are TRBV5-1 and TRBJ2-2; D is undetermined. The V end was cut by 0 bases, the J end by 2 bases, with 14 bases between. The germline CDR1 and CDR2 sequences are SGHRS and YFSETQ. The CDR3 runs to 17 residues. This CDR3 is CASSLAFRPFNTGELFF. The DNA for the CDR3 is TGCGCCAGCAGCTTGGCGTTTAGACCCTTCAACACCGGGGAGCTGTTTTTT.

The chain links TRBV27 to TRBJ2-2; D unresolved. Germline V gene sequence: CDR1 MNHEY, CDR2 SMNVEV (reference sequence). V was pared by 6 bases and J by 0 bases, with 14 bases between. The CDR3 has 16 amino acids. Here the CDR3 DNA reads TGTGCCAGCAGAGTGCGAACGACAACGAACACCGGGGAGCTGTTTTTT. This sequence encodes CASRVRTTTNTGELFF.

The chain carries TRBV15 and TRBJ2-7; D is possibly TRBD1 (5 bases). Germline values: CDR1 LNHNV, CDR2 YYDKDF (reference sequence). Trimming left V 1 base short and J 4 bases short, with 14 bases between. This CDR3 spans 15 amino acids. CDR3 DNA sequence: TGTGCCACCAGCAGAGTAGTGACAGATACTTACGAGCAGTACTTC. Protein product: CATSRVVTDTYEQYF.

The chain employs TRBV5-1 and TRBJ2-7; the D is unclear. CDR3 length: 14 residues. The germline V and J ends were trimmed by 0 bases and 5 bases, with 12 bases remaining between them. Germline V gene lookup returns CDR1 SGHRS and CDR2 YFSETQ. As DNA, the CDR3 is TGCGCCAGCAGCTTGGAGGGATTGGGGAACGAGCAGTACTTC. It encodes CASSLEGLGNEQYF.

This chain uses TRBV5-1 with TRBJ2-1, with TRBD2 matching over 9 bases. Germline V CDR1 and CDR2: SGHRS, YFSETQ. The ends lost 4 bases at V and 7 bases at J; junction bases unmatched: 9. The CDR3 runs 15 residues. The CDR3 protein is CASSGIAGVRNEQFF. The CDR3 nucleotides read TGCGCCAGCAGCGGAATAGCGGGAGTAAGGAATGAGCAGTTCTTC.

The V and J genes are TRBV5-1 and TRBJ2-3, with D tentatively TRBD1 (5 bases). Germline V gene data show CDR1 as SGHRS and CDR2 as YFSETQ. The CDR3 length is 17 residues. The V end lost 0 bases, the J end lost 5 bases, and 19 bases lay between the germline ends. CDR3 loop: CASSLVPRQGWRDTQYF. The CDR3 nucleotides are TGCGCCAGCAGCTTGGTTCCGCGGCAGGGTTGGAGAGATACGCAGTATTTT.

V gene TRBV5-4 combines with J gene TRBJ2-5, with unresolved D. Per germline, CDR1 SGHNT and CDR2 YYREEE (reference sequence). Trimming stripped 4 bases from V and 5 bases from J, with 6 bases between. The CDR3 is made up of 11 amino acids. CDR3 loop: CASSSSETQYF. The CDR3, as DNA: TGTGCCAGCAGCAGTAGTGAGACCCAGTACTTC.

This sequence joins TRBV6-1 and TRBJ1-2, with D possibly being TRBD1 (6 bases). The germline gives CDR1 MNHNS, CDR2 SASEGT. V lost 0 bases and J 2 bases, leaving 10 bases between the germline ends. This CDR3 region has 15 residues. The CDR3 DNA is TGTGCCAGCAGTGAAGCGCGTGGACAGAACTATGGCTACACCTTC. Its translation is CASSEARGQNYGYTF.

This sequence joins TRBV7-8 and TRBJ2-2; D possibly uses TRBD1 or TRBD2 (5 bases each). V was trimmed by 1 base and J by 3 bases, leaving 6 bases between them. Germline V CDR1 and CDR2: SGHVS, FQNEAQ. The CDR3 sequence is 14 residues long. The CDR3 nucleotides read TGTGCCAGCAGCTTAGTGGGGGACACCGGGGAGCTGTTTTTT. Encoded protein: CASSLVGDTGELFF. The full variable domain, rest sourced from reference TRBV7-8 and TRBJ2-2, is GAGVSQSPRYKVAKRGQDVALRCDPISGHVSLFWYQQALGQGPEFLTYFQNEAQLDKSGLPSDRFFAERPEGSVSTLKIQRTQQEDSAVYLCASSLVGDTGELFFGEGSRLTVL.

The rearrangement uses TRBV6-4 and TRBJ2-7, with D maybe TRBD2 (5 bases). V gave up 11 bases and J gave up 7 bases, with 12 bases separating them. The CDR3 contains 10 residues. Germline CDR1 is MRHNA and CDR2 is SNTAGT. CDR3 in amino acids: CALKPGEQYF. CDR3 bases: TGTGCCCTCAAGCCGGGGGAGCAGTACTTC.

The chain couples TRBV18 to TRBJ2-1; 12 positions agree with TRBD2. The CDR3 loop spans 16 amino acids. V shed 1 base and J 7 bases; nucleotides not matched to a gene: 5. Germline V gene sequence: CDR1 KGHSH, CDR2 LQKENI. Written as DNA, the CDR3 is TGTGCCAGCTCACCACGACTAGCGGGAGACGGTAATGAGCAGTTCTTC. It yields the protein CASSPRLAGDGNEQFF.

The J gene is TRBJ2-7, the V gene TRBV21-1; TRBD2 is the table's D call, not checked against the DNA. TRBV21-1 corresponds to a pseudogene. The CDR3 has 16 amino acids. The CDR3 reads CASSKKVRREPYEQYF. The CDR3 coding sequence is TGTGCCAGCAGCAAAAAGGTTCGACGGGAGCCCTACGAGCAGTACTTC.

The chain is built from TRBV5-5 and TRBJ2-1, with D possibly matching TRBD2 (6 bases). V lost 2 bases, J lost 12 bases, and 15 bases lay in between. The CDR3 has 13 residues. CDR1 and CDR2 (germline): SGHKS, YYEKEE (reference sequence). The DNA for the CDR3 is TGTGCCAGCAGCTTTACTTCGGGAGATCGGCAGTTCTTC. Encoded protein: CASSFTSGDRQFF. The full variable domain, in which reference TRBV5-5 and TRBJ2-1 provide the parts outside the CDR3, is DAGVTQSPTHLIKTRGQQVTLRCSPISGHKSVSWYQQVLGQGPQFIFQYYEKEERGRGNFPDRFSARQFPNYSSELNVNALLLGDSALYLCASSFTSGDRQFFGPGTRLTVL.

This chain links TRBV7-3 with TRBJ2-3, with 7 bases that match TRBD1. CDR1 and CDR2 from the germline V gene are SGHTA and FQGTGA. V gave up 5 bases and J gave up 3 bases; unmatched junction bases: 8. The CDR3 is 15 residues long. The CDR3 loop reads CASSPQGVYTDTQYF. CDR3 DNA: TGTGCCAGCAGCCCTCAGGGGGTGTATACAGATACGCAGTATTTT. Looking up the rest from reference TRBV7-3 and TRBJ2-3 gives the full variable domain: GAGVSQTPSNKVTEKGKYVELRCDPISGHTALYWYRQSLGQGPEFLIYFQGTGAADDSGLPNDRFFAVRPEGSVSTLKIQRTERGDSAVYLCASSPQGVYTDTQYFGPGTRLTVL.